The clone carrying this T cell receptor beta chain was observed a few times. Its antigen is as yet unknown. TCRdb called the RT-PCR reads again in MiXCR, with one record for every CDR3 protein. The table includes around 530,000 distinct CDR3 sequences, 16% detected once. This sample stems from a study of response to subunit inactivated influenza vaccine. The CDR3 has 15 amino acids. Trimming cost V 6 bases and J 4 bases; bases outside gene matches: 7. Findings and limits, study-wide: After each seasonal influenza vaccination, few new T cells are recruited, the authors suggested.

The TCR was taken from a man aged 50 to 75 who received an inactivated influenza vaccine. The specimen was CD4+ T cells sorted from PBMCs, collected about 23 months after vaccination. This chain connects TRBV12-3 or TRBV12-4 to TRBJ2-5, with 11 bases fitting TRBD1. This chain's CDR3 is CASRISGTGGETQYF. The CDR3 coding sequence is TGTGCCAGCAGGATTTCCGGGACAGGGGGAGAGACCCAGTACTTC.